This T cell receptor beta chain stems from a study of Graves' ophthalmopathy and Graves' hyperthyroidism. For the study at large: Peripheral blood was gathered at the point of initial diagnosis, before any treatment started.

CDR1 is SGHVS and CDR2 is FNYEAQ in the germline V gene. CDR3 length equals 16 residues. V was pared by 1 base and J by 8 bases, with 8 bases of the junction left unmatched. As the template, RNA transcripts were used to amplify TCR beta CDR3 regions. Second-round multiplex PCR came after a first-round RT-PCR that employed HTBI primers. Each CDR3 protein gets one entry after TCRdb re-called the multiplex PCR reads with MiXCR. This sample yields hundreds of thousands of distinct CDR3 sequences, of which approximately 39% are seen a single time; over 2.5% belongs to the top ten. Fresh peripheral blood (approximately 10 ml) yielded the PBMCs.

V is TRBV7-6 and J is TRBJ1-6; 7 bases line up with TRBD1. This clonotype originated in an adult man with Graves' ophthalmopathy. Sequencing input: peripheral blood. The CDR3 sequence is CASSLERTGNHSPLHF. The CDR3 DNA sequence: TGTGCCAGCAGCTTAGAACGGACAGGCAATCATTCACCCCTCCACTTT.